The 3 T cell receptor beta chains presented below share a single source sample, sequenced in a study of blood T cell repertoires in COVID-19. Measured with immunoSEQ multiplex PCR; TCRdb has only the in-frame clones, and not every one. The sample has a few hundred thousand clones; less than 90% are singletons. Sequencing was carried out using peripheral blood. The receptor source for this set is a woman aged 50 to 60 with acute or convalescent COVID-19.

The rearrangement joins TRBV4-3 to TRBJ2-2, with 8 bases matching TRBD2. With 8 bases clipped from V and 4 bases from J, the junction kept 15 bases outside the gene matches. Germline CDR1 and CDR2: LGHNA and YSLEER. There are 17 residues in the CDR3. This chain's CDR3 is CASRPTHGGRPTGELFF. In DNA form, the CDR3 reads TGCGCCAGCCGCCCCACGCACGGCGGGAGGCCCACCGGGGAGCTGTTTTTT.

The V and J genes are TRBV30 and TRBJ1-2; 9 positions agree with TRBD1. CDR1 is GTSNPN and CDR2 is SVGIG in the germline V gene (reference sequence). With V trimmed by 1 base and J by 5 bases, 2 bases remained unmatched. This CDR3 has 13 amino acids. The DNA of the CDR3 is TGTGCCTGGAGTGGAGGACAGGGGTATGGCTACACCTTC. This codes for CAWSGGQGYGYTF. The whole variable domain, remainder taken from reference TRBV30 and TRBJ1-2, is SQTIHQWPATLVQPVGSPLSLECTVEGTSNPNLYWYRQAAGRGLQLLFYSVGIGQISSEVPQNLSASRPQDRQFILSSKKLLLSDSGFYLCAWSGGQGYGYTFGSGTRLTVV.

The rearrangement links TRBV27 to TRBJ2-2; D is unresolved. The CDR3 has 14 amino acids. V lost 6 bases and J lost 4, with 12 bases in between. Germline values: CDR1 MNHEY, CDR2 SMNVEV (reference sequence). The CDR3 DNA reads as TGTGCCAGCAGAGAGGAGTATAGCACCGGGGAGCTGTTTTTT. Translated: CASREEYSTGELFF.